The present T cell receptor beta chain was sequenced within a study of cytomegalovirus exposure and HLA in healthy donors. Study context: Out of about 180 million T cells, an earlier analysis found about 120 million unique TCR beta sequences in total. Unique TCRs numbering some 77 million, obtained from HLA-typed donors, made up an early data release.

Participants comprised healthy donors of bone marrow. The V gene's germline CDR1 is MNHEY and CDR2 SMNVEV (reference sequence). The CDR3 runs 12 residues. The PCR contained 60 Vbeta and 13 Jbeta primers. This table comes from immunoSEQ multiplex PCR, and its TCRdb copy is limited to in-frame clones, with some not included. The data hold around 200,000 clones, with 80% to 90% observed a single time. Remarks on this clone: Its antigen is unidentified.

The study, taken as a whole, reports: Later analysis associated a missense DCLRE1C variant with TCR beta V- and J-gene trimming.

This chain connects TRBV27 to TRBJ2-5; perhaps D is TRBD1 or TRBD2 (5 bases each). The assigned J gene may be wrong: the sequence end matches TRBJ2-7 better. This sequence originates from a girl aged 2 to 10 in good health and CMV-seropositive. Sequenced input: PBMCs. CDR3 loop: CASSLGGYEQYF. For the CDR3, the DNA is TGTGCCAGCAGTTTAGGGGGCTACGAGCAGTACTTC.